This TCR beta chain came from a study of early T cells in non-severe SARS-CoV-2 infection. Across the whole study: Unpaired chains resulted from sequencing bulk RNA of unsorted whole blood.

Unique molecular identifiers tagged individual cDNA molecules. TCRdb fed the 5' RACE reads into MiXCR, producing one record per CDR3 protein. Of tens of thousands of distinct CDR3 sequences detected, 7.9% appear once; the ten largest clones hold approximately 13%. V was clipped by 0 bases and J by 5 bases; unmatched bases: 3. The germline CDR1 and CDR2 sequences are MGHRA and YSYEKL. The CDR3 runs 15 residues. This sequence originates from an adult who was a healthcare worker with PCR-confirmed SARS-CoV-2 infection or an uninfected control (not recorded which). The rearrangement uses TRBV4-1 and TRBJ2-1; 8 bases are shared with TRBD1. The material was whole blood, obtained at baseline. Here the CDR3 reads CASSQEGQGHNEQFF. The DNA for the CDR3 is TGCGCCAGCAGCCAAGAAGGACAGGGTCACAATGAGCAGTTCTTC.